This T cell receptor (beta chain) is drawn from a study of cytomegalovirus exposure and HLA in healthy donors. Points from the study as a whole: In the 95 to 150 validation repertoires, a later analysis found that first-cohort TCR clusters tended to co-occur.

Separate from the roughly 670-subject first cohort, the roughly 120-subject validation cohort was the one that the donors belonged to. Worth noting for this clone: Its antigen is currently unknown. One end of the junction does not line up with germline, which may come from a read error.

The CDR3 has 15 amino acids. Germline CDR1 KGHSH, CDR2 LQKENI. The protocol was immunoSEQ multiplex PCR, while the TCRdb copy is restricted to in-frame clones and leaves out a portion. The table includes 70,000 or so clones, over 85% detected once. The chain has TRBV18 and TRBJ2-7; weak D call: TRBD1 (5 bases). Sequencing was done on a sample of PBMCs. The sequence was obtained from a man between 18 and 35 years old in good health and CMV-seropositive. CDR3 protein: CASSPRARVSHEQYF. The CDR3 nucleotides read TGTGCCAGCTCACCACGGGCCAGGGTCTCCCACGAGCAGTACTTC.